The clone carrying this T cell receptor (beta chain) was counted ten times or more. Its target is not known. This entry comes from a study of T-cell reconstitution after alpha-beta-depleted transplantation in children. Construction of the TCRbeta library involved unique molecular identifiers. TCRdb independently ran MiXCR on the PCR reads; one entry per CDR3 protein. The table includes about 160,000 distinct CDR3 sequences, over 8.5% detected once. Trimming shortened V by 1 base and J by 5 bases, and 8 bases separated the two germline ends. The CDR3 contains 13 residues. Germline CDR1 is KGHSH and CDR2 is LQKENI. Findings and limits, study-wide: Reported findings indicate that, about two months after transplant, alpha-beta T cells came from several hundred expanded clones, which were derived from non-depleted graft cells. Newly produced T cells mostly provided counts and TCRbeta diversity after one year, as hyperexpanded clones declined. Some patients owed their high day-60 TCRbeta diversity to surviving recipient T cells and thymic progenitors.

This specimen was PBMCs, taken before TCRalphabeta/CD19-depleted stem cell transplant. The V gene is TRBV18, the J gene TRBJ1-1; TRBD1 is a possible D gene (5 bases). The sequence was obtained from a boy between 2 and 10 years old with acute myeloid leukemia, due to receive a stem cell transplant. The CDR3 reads CASSPRQGTEAFF. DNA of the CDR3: TGTGCCAGCTCACCACGCCAGGGAACTGAAGCTTTCTTT. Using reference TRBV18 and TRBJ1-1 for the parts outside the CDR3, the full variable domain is NAGVMQNPRHLVRRRGQEARLRCSPMKGHSHVYWYRQLPEEGLKFMVYLQKENIIDESGMPKERFSAEFPKEGPSILRIQQVVRGDSAAYFCASSPRQGTEAFFGQGTRLTVV.